These 7 T cell receptor beta chains share one sample of origin, sequenced in a study of blood T cell repertoires in COVID-19. Using immunoSEQ multiplex PCR, the repertoire was profiled, and TCRdb retains in-frame clones only, with some absent. In the table there are about 270,000 clones, roughly 88% of which are singletons. The material sequenced was peripheral blood. These receptors originate from a woman of 80 years or more with COVID-19, enrolled during active disease.

The V call is TRBV5-6, the J call TRBJ2-7; D not certain. This CDR3 has 13 amino acids. Germline V CDR1 and CDR2: SGHDT, YYEEEE. The V and J ends lost 4 bases and 4 bases respectively, with 12 bases between them. The DNA for the CDR3 is TGTGCCAGCAGCCGCCCTGCCGGGTACGAGCAGTACTTC. Protein sequence: CASSRPAGYEQYF. Full variable domain (outside the CDR3, taken from reference TRBV5-6 and TRBJ2-7): DAGVTQSPTHLIKTRGQQVTLRCSPKSGHDTVSWYQQALGQGPQFIFQYYEEEERQRGNFPDRFSGHQFPNYSSELNVNALLLGDSALYLCASSRPAGYEQYFGPGTRLTVT.

The genes are TRBV6-2 or TRBV6-3 and TRBJ1-2; possible D gene TRBD1, 5 bases. Trimming removed 6 bases at V and 5 bases at J, with 22 bases between. Germline V gives CDR1 MNHEY, CDR2 SVGEGT. This CDR3 is built from 16 residues. Here the CDR3 reads CASSFLPGLKSYGYTF. The CDR3 coding sequence is TGTGCCAGCAGCTTCCTTCCGGGACTGAAGTCTTATGGCTACACCTTC.

The DNA of the CDR3 is TGTGCCTTGAGGAGCGGGCCCTACAATGAGCAGTTCTTC. Translated, it gives CALRSGPYNEQFF. The chain has TRBV12-3 or TRBV12-4 and TRBJ2-1; perhaps TRBD2 as D (6 bases). V lost 11 bases to trimming and J lost 2 bases, with 13 bases between them. The CDR3 runs to 13 residues.

The chain uses TRBV6-1 and TRBJ2-7; D call uncertain. Germline V lookup: CDR1 MNHNS, CDR2 SASEGT. The CDR3 sequence is 11 residues long. V shed 0 bases and J shed 7 bases, with 4 bases lying between them. CDR3 in amino acids: CASSEAREQYF. In nucleotides, the CDR3 is TGTGCCAGCAGTGAAGCTCGTGAGCAGTACTTC.

The chain couples TRBV6-2 or TRBV6-3 to TRBJ2-3; 8 positions match TRBD2. The V gene's germline CDR1 is MNHEY and CDR2 SVGEGT. Germline trimming cut 5 bases from V and 5 bases from J; bases unmatched to any gene: 6. This CDR3 region has 14 residues. The CDR3: CASSIAGGGDTQYF. In DNA, the CDR3 is TGTGCCAGCAGTATCGCCGGGGGGGGAGATACGCAGTATTTT.

J is TRBJ1-2 and V is TRBV28; D is uncertain. The CDR3 is 16 residues long. The V gene's germline CDR1 is MDHEN and CDR2 SYDVKM. V was shortened by 8 bases and J by 0 bases, with 19 bases between the two germline ends. The CDR3 nucleotides are TGTGCCAGCCGTAGCCGTCCCTTTTCAGCTAACTATGGCTACACCTTC. Its protein is CASRSRPFSANYGYTF.

The rearrangement uses TRBV13 and TRBJ1-2; D gene unclear. The germline CDR1 and CDR2 sequences are PRHDT and FYEKMQ (reference sequence). Trimming cost V 4 bases and J 2 bases, with 17 bases left between them. This CDR3 is built from 16 residues. This chain's CDR3 is CASSSPTRGTNYGYTF. CDR3 coding DNA: TGTGCCAGCAGCTCCCCTACTCGGGGTACAAACTATGGCTACACCTTC.